This T cell receptor (beta chain) is drawn from a study of cytomegalovirus exposure and HLA in healthy donors. Study-level results: Later analysis associated a missense DCLRE1C variant with TCR beta V- and J-gene trimming. HLA alleles were associated with fewer than 20,000 TCR beta sequences in a later analysis at 0.05 false discovery rate. Immune exposure information comprised only CMV serostatus.

This PCR relied on a set of 60 Vbeta primers and 13 Jbeta primers. Using immunoSEQ multiplex PCR, the repertoire was profiled, and TCRdb retains in-frame clones only, with some absent. This sample has fewer than 200,000 clones, with around 80% found just once. Concerning this clone: What it recognizes is unknown.

The CDR3 runs 15 residues. Germline V gene sequence: CDR1 SNHLY, CDR2 FYNNEI. Trimming shortened V by 4 bases and J by 6 bases, and 16 bases separated the two germline ends. The sequencing sample was made of PBMCs. The sequence derives from a woman in her fifties or sixties in good health and CMV-seropositive. The gene calls are TRBV2 and TRBJ1-5; unclear D gene. The CDR3, as DNA: TGTGCCAGCAGTGTGGACTGGGCAAGCGGTCAGCCCCAGCATTTT. This translates into CASSVDWASGQPQHF. Complete variable domain (other parts from reference TRBV2 and TRBJ1-5): EPEVTQTPSHQVTQMGQEVILRCVPISNHLYFYWYRQILGQKVEFLVSFYNNEISEKSEIFDDQFSVERPDGSNFTLKIRSTKLEDSAMYFCASSVDWASGQPQHFGDGTRLSIL.